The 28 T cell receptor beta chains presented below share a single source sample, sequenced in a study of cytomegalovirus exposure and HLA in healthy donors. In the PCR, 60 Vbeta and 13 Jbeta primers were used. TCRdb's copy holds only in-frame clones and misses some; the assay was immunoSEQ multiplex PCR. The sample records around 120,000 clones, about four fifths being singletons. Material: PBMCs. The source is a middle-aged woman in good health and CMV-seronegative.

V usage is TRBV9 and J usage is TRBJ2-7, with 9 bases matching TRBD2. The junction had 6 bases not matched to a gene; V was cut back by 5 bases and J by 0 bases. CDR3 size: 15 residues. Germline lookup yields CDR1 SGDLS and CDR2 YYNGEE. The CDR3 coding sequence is TGTGCCAGCAGTGTGAGCGGGGGGCCCTCCTACGAGCAGTACTTC. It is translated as CASSVSGGPSYEQYF. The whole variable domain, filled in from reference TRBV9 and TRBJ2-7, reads DSGVTQTPKHLITATGQRVTLRCSPRSGDLSVYWYQQSLDQGLQFLIQYYNGEERAKGNILERFSAQQFPDLHSELNLSSLELGDSALYFCASSVSGGPSYEQYFGPGTRLTVT.

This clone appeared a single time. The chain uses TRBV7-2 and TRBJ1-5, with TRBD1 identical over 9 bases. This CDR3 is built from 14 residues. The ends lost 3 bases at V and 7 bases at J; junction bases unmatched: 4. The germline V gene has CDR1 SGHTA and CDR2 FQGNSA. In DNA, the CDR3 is TGTGCCAGCAGCTTCGGACAGGGGACACAGCCCCAGCATTTT. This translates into CASSFGQGTQPQHF.

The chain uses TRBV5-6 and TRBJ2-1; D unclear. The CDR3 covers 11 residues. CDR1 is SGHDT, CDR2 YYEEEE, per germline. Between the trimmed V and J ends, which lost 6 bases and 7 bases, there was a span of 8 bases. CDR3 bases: TGTGCCAGCACCGCGCTGAATGAGCAGTTCTTC. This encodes CASTALNEQFF.

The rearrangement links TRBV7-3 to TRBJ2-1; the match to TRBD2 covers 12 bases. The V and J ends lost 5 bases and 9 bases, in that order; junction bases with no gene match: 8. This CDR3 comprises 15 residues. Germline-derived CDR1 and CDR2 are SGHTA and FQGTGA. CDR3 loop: CASSATSGSLGEQFF. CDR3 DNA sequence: TGTGCCAGCAGCGCGACTAGCGGGAGTTTAGGTGAGCAGTTCTTC.

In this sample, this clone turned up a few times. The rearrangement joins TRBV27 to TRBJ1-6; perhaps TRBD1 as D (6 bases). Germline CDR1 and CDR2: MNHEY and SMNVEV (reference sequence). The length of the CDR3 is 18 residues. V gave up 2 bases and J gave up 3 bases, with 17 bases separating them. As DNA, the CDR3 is TGTGCCAGCAGTTTACGTTGGGGGCAGATCGGCTATAATTCACCCCTCCACTTT. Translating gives CASSLRWGQIGYNSPLHF.

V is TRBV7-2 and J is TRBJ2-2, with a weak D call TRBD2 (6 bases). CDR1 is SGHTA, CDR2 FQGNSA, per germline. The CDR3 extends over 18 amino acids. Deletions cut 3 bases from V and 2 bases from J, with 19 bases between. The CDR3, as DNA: TGTGCCAGCAGCTTCCCCGGGGGTGGCGGAGCAAACACCGGGGAGCTGTTTTTT. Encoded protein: CASSFPGGGGANTGELFF. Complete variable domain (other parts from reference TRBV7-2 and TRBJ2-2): GAGVSQSPSNKVTEKGKDVELRCDPISGHTALYWYRQSLGQGLEFLIYFQGNSAPDKSGLPSDRFSAERTGGSVSTLTIQRTQQEDSAVYLCASSFPGGGGANTGELFFGEGSRLTVL.

This CDR3 reads CASSERGGMDRASGYTF. The CDR3, as DNA: TGTGCCAGCAGCGAGAGAGGGGGGATGGACAGGGCTTCCGGCTACACCTTC. The chain recombines TRBV9 with TRBJ1-2; 8 positions agree with TRBD1. This CDR3 is 17 amino acids long. Per the germline V gene, CDR1 is SGDLS and CDR2 is YYNGEE. Unmatched junction bases numbered 18, after V lost 3 bases and J lost 8 bases.

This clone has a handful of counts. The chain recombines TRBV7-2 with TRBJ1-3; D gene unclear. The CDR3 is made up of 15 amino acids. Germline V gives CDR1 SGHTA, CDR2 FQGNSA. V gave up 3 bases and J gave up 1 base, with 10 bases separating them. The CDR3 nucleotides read TGTGCCAGCAGCTTCGGGGAATATTCTGGAAACACCATATATTTT. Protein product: CASSFGEYSGNTIYF. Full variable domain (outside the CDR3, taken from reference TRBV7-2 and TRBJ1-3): GAGVSQSPSNKVTEKGKDVELRCDPISGHTALYWYRQSLGQGLEFLIYFQGNSAPDKSGLPSDRFSAERTGGSVSTLTIQRTQQEDSAVYLCASSFGEYSGNTIYFGEGSWLTVV.

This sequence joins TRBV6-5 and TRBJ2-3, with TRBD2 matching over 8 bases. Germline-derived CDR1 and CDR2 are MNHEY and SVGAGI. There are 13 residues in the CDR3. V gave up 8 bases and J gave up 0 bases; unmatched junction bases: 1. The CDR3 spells CASQRGSTDTQYF. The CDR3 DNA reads TGTGCCAGCCAGCGGGGGAGCACAGATACGCAGTATTTT.

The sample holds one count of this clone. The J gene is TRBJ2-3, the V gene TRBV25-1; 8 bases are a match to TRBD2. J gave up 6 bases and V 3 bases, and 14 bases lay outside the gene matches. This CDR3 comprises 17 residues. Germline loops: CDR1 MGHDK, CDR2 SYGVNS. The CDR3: CASSEWTSRGGGDTQYF. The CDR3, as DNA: TGTGCCAGCAGTGAGTGGACTAGCCGAGGTGGGGGGGATACGCAGTATTTT.

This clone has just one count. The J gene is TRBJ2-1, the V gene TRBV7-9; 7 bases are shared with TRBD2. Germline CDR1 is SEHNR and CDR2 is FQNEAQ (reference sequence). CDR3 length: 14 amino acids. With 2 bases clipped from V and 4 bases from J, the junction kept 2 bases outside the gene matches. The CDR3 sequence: CASSLSGAYNEQFF. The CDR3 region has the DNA TGTGCCAGCAGCTTAAGCGGGGCATACAATGAGCAGTTCTTC. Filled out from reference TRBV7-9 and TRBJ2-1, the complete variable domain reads DTGVSQNPRHKITKRGQNVTFRCDPISEHNRLYWYRQTLGQGPEFLTYFQNEAQLEKSRLLSDRFSAERPKGSFSTLEIQRTEQGDSAMYLCASSLSGAYNEQFFGPGTRLTVL.

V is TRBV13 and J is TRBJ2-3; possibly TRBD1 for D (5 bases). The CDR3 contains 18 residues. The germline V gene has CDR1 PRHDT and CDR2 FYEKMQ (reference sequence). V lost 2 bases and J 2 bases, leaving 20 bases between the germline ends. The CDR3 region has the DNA TGTGCCAGCAGCTTATACGCAACAGGTCGCACCTACACAGATACGCAGTATTTT. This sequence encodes CASSLYATGRTYTDTQYF. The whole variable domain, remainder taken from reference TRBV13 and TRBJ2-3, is AAGVIQSPRHLIKEKRETATLKCYPIPRHDTVYWYQQGPGQDPQFLISFYEKMQSDKGSIPDRFSAQQFSDYHSELNMSSLELGDSALYFCASSLYATGRTYTDTQYFGPGTRLTVL.

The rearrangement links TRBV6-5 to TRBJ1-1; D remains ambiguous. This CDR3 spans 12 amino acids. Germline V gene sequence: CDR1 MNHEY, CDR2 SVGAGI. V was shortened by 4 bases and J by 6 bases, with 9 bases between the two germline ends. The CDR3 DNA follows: TGTGCCAGCAGTTCCGTCGGGGCTGAAGCTTTCTTT. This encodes CASSSVGAEAFF.

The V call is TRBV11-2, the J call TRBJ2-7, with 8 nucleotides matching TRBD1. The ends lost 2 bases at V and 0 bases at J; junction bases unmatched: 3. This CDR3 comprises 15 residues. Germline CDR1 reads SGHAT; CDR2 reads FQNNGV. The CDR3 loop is CASSLRTGSSYEQYF. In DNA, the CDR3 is TGTGCCAGCAGCTTAAGGACAGGGAGCTCCTACGAGCAGTACTTC.

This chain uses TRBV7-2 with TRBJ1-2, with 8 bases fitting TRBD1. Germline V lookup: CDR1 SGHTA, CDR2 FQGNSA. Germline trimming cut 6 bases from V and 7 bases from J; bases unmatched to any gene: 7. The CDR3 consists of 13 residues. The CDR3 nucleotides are TGTGCCAGCAGAGAGGACAGGGAAGGTGGCTACACCTTC. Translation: CASREDREGGYTF.

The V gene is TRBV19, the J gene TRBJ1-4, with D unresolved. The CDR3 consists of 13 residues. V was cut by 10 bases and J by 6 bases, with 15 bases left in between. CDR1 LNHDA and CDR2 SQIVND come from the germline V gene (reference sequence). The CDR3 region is CATRGGRYEKLFF. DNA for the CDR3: TGTGCCACCCGCGGCGGGAGGTATGAAAAACTGTTTTTT.

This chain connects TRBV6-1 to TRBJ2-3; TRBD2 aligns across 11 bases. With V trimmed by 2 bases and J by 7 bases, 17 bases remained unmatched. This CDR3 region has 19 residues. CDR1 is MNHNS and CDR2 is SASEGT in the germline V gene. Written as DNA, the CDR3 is TGTGCCAGCAGTGAATCGTTCCTAACACTAGCGGGAGATCACTATACGCAGTATTTT. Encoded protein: CASSESFLTLAGDHYTQYF.

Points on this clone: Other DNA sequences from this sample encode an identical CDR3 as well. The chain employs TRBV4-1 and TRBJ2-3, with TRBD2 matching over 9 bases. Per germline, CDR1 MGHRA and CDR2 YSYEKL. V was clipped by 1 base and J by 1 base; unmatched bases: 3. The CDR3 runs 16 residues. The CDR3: CASSQVASGGTDTQYF. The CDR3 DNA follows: TGCGCCAGCAGCCAAGTGGCTAGCGGGGGCACAGATACGCAGTATTTT.

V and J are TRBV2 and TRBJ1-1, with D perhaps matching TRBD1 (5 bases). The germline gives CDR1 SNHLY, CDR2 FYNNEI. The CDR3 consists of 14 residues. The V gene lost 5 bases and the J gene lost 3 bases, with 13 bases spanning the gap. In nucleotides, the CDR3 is TGTGCCAGCAGTCGTTCAGGGTCTTACACTGAAGCTTTCTTT. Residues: CASSRSGSYTEAFF.

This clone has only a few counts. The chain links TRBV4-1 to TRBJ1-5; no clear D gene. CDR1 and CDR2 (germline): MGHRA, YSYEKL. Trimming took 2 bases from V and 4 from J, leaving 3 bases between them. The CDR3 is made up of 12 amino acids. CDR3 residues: CASSQPNQPQHF. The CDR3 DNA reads TGCGCCAGCAGCCAACCAAATCAGCCCCAGCATTTT.

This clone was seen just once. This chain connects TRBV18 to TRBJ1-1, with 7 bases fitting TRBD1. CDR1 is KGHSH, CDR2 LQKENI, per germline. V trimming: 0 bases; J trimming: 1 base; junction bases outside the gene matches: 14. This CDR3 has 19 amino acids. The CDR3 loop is CASSPPPGTVALGNTEAFF. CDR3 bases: TGTGCCAGCTCACCACCCCCAGGGACAGTAGCCTTAGGGAACACTGAAGCTTTCTTT.

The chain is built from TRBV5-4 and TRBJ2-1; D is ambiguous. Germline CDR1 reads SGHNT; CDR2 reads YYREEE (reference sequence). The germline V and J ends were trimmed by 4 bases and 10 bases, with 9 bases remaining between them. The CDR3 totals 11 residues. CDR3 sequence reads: CASSQAKEQFF. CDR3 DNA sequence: TGTGCCAGCAGCCAGGCCAAGGAGCAGTTCTTC.

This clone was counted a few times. In nucleotides, the CDR3 is TGTGCCAGCAGTTGGGGGAGGGCCGGAACAGATACGCAGTATTTT. It translates to CASSWGRAGTDTQYF. The chain is built from TRBV7-8 and TRBJ2-3; 7 positions match TRBD2. V was clipped by 6 bases and J by 3 bases; unmatched bases: 9. Germline V gene lookup returns CDR1 SGHVS and CDR2 FQNEAQ. CDR3 length equals 15 residues.

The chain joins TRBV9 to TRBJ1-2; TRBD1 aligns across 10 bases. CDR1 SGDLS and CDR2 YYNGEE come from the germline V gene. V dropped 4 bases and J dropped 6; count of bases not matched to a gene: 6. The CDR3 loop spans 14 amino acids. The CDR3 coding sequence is TGTGCCAGCAGCCCACGGACAGGGGGAAATGGCTACACCTTC. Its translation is CASSPRTGGNGYTF. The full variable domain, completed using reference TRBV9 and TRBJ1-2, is DSGVTQTPKHLITATGQRVTLRCSPRSGDLSVYWYQQSLDQGLQFLIQYYNGEERAKGNILERFSAQQFPDLHSELNLSSLELGDSALYFCASSPRTGGNGYTFGSGTRLTVV.

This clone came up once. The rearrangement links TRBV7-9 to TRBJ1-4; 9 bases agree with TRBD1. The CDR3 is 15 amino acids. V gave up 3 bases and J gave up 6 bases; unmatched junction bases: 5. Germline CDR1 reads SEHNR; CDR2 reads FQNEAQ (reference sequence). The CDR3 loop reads CASSLSRTGDEKLFF. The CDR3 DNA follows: TGTGCCAGCAGCTTGTCCCGGACAGGGGATGAAAAACTGTTTTTT.

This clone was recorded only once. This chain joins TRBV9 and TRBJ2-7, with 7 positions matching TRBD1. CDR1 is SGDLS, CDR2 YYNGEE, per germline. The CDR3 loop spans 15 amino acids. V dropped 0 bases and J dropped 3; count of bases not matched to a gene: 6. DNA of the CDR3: TGTGCCAGCAGCGTAGGTTCGGCAGGGGGCTACGAGCAGTACTTC. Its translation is CASSVGSAGGYEQYF.

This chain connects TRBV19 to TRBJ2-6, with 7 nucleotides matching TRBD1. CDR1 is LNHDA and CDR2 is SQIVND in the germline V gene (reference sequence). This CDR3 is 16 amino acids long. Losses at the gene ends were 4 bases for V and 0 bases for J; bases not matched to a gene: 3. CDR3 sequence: CASSRAGGSGANVLTF. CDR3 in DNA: TGTGCCAGTAGTAGGGCAGGGGGCTCTGGGGCCAACGTCCTGACTTTC.

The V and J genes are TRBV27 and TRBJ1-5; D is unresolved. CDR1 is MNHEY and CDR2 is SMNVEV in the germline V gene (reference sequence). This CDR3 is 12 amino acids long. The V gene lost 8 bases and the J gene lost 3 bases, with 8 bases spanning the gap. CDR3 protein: CASGPNNQPQHF. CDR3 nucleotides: TGTGCCAGCGGGCCGAACAATCAGCCCCAGCATTTT.